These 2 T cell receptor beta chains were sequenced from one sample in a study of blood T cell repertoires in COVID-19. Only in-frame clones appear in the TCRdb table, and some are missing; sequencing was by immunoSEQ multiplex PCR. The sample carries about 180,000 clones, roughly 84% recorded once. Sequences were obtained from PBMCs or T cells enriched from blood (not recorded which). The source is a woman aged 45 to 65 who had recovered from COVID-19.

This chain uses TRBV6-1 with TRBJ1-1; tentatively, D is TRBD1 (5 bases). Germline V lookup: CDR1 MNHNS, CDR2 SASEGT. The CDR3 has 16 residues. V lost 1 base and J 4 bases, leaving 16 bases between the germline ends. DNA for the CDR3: TGTGCCAGCAGTGAAGGTTTCCGGCTAAGGGGCACTGAAGCTTTCTTT. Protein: CASSEGFRLRGTEAFF.

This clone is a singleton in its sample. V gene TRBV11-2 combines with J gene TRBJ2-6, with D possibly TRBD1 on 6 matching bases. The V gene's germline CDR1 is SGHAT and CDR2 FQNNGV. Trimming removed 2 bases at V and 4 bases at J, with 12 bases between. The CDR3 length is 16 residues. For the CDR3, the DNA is TGTGCCAGCAGCTTACAGGGGAGTTCCGGGGCCAACGTCCTGACTTTC. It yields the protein CASSLQGSSGANVLTF.